This TCR beta chain was identified in a study of CD8 T cells in Susac syndrome. Points from the study as a whole: Clonal expansion was not observed in the Susac syndrome CD4+ T cell repertoires.

Details on this clonotype: Its antigen is as yet unknown.

After extraction with the RNeasy kit, roughly 0.45 to 1 ug of the RNA was reverse transcribed using random hexamers. TCRdb redid the calling of the immunoSEQ multiplex PCR reads with MiXCR, one entry per CDR3 protein. The data contain under 250,000 distinct CDR3 sequences, roughly 93% of them singletons. The germline CDR1 and CDR2 sequences are MNHEY and SVGAGI. Trimming stripped 6 bases from V and 3 bases from J, with 8 bases between. The CDR3 consists of 13 residues. Patients with Susac syndrome met the recently defined diagnostic criteria for definite or probable disease. TEMRA cells were FACS-enriched, and CD8+ and CD4+ T cells were isolated negatively.

Sequencing input: CD4+ T cells from PBMCs. The V call is TRBV6-5, the J call TRBJ2-2, with D possibly matching TRBD1 (5 bases). This TCR was sampled from a human donor with Susac syndrome. The chain's CDR3 is CASRARDTGELFF. DNA for the CDR3: TGTGCCAGCAGAGCCAGGGACACCGGGGAGCTGTTTTTT.